A selection of T cell receptor beta chains follows, all from one sample in a study of T cell changes during pregnancy in multiple sclerosis. TCRdb's copy holds only in-frame clones and misses some; the assay was immunoSEQ multiplex PCR. The data hold 65,000 to 85,000 clones, with 85% to 95% observed a single time. Material: CD4+ T cells from peripheral blood mononuclear cells, obtained before pregnancy. The receptors shown here come from a female donor with multiple sclerosis, enrolled in a pregnancy study. CDR3s include the opening cysteine and the closing phenylalanine or tryptophan. D genes are given only for firm matches. The listing skips clone size in some rows; elsewhere it reads once, few, many or a size class.

v_gene,d_gene,j_gene,abundance,CDR3nt,CDR3aa
TRBV5-4,.,TRBJ1-1,.,TGTGCCAGCAGCCCGGGCGGGGGTGAAGCTTTCTTT,CASSPGGGEAFF
TRBV5-1,.,TRBJ2-7,.,TGCGCCAGCAGCTTAGCCCCGGGAGACTCGTACGAGCAGTACTTC,CASSLAPGDSYEQYF
TRBV30,TRBD2,TRBJ2-3,.,TGTGCCTTCCGGCCACGGCGGGGGGGGACAGATACGCAGTATTTT,CAFRPRRGGTDTQYF
TRBV29-1,.,TRBJ1-1,.,TGCAGCGTTGAAGATTGGGCTCCCATGAACACTGAAGCTTTCTTT,CSVEDWAPMNTEAFF
TRBV4-1,.,TRBJ2-1,once,TGCGCCAGCAGCCCCTCTGGTCAGTCCTACAATGAGCAGTTCTTC,CASSPSGQSYNEQFF
TRBV6-6,TRBD2,TRBJ2-7,.,TGTGCCAGCACCGGCGCTAGCGGGTACGAGCAGTACTTC,CASTGASGYEQYF
TRBV6-1,TRBD2,TRBJ2-3,.,TGTGCCAGCAATAGACTAGCGGGGGGGGATACGCAGTATTTT,CASNRLAGGDTQYF
TRBV7-9,.,TRBJ2-3,.,TGTGCCAGCAGCTTAGGTGACAGACACACAGATACGCAGTATTTT,CASSLGDRHTDTQYF
TRBV6-1,TRBD2,TRBJ2-2,.,TGTGCCAGCACGGGACTAGCGGCGAACACCGGGGAGCTGTTTTTT,CASTGLAANTGELFF
TRBV6-5,TRBD2,TRBJ2-7,.,TGTGCCAGCAGTTATCAGAGCGGGAGAAGTGTGCAGTACTTC,CASSYQSGRSVQYF
TRBV9,.,TRBJ2-5,.,TGTGCCAGCAGCGGACTCCCCCGGGGGGAGACCCAGTACTTC,CASSGLPRGETQYF
TRBV7-8,.,TRBJ2-3,once,TGTGCCAGCAGCTTAGCGGCGGGCTGGGGCACAGATACGCAGTATTTT,CASSLAAGWGTDTQYF
TRBV7-6,.,TRBJ1-1,.,TGTGCTTCCATACAGGCCAGGTCCCAAGGTGAAGCTTTCTTT,CASIQARSQGEAFF
TRBV6-1,TRBD2,TRBJ2-3,.,TGTGCCAGCGAACGGGGGGGCAGCACAGATACGCAGTATTTT,CASERGGSTDTQYF
TRBV18,TRBD2,TRBJ2-7,.,TGTGCCAGCTCACGGGAGGGCAGGGTTTCCTACGAGCAGTACTTC,CASSREGRVSYEQYF
TRBV20-1,.,TRBJ2-1,.,TGCAGTGCTAGAGGGTCCAGGGGAGGGATCTTC,CSARGSRGGIF
TRBV14,.,TRBJ1-6,.,TGTGCCAGCAGCCAAGGCAGGGGCCTCTCACCCCTCCACTTT,CASSQGRGLSPLHF
TRBV7-2,TRBD1,TRBJ1-4,once,TGTGCCAGCAACCGACAGGGGGCCGCCGAAAAACTGTTTTTT,CASNRQGAAEKLFF
TRBV6-6,.,TRBJ1-5,.,TGTGCCAGCAGTTCCAATCCAAGGGGGCCCCAGCATTTT,CASSSNPRGPQHF
TRBV7-9,.,TRBJ2-7,.,TGTGCCAGCAGCTTTTATAGGGACTTCCCCTCCTACGAGCAGTACTTC,CASSFYRDFPSYEQYF
TRBV4-1,.,TRBJ1-5,few,TGCGCCAGCAGCCAAGTTACAGGGAATCAGCCCCAGCATTTT,CASSQVTGNQPQHF
TRBV2,TRBD1,TRBJ2-7,.,TGTGCCAGCATTCCGGGACAGGGGGCTCTCTCCTACGAGCAGTACTTC,CASIPGQGALSYEQYF
TRBV19,.,TRBJ2-1,.,TGTGCCAGTAGGCCTTCGACAGGGCGGGGTGAGCAGTTCTTC,CASRPSTGRGEQFF
TRBV5-1,.,TRBJ1-5,.,TGCGCCAGCCGACCAGGGTATAGGGATCAGCCCCAGCATTTT,CASRPGYRDQPQHF
TRBV5-6,.,TRBJ2-1,.,TGTGCCAGCAGCTTTCGCGGGCATGAGCAGTTCTTC,CASSFRGHEQFF
TRBV19,TRBD1,TRBJ1-5,.,TGTGCCAGTAGAACAGGGGGCGAGCGGAATCAGCCCCAGCATTTT,CASRTGGERNQPQHF
TRBV27,.,TRBJ1-2,.,TGTGCCAGCAGTTTTCAGGGGAACTATGGCTACACCTTC,CASSFQGNYGYTF
TRBV19,TRBD1,TRBJ2-3,.,TGTGCCAGCGCGCCCCCGACAGGGCCCACAGATACGCAGTATTTT,CASAPPTGPTDTQYF
TRBV30,.,TRBJ1-2,.,TGTGCCTGCCACCGCCGGGACATTCGGAATGGCTACACCTTC,CACHRRDIRNGYTF
TRBV5-1,TRBD1,TRBJ2-7,.,TGCGCCAGCAGTAGGGACAGGGCCTACGAGCAGTACTTC,CASSRDRAYEQYF
TRBV29-1,.,TRBJ2-7,.,TGCAGCGTTGAAGATCCCGGTGGTTCTCCCTACGAGCAGTACTTC,CSVEDPGGSPYEQYF
TRBV7-9,.,TRBJ1-1,.,TGTGCCAGCAGCTTGGGGAGGACGGATTCTATGAACACTGAAGCTTTCTTT,CASSLGRTDSMNTEAFF
TRBV9,TRBD2,TRBJ2-1,.,TGTGCCAGCAGCGTAGCATTAGCGGGAACCTACAATGAGCAGTTCTTC,CASSVALAGTYNEQFF
TRBV7-2,.,TRBJ2-1,.,TGTGCCAGCAGCTTAGCGGTCCAGGGTAATGAGCAGTTCTTC,CASSLAVQGNEQFF
TRBV9,TRBD1,TRBJ1-3,.,TGTGCCAGCAGCGTAGCGGGACAGGGGAACACCATATATTTT,CASSVAGQGNTIYF
TRBV30,TRBD1,TRBJ1-1,.,TGTGCCTGGACCTTACAGGGGGCCAGGACTGAAGCTTTCTTT,CAWTLQGARTEAFF
TRBV30,.,TRBJ1-4,once,TGTGCCTGGATGGGGGGGCGAGGTGAAAAACTGTTTTTT,CAWMGGRGEKLFF
TRBV18,TRBD1,TRBJ2-2,.,TGTGCCAGCGACAGGGGAAACACCGGGGAGCTGTTTTTT,CASDRGNTGELFF
TRBV9,TRBD2,TRBJ2-3,.,TGTGCCAGCAGCGTAGGGGCGGGAGCAGATACGCAGTATTTT,CASSVGAGADTQYF
TRBV9,TRBD1,TRBJ2-1,.,TGTGCCAGCAGTCCCCTAGGGGGCCTTACGGGCTACAATGAGCAGTTCTTC,CASSPLGGLTGYNEQFF